The 19 T cell receptor beta chains below all came from one sample that was sequenced in a study of response to subunit inactivated influenza vaccine. TCRdb itself ran the RT-PCR reads through MiXCR, one entry per CDR3 protein. The table has roughly 570,000 distinct CDR3 sequences, 11% to 15% seen once; the top ten hold roughly 10%. The sequenced sample was PBMCs from blood, obtained about 11 days after vaccination. The receptors shown here come from a man aged 45-65 years who received an inactivated influenza vaccine.

This clonotype has more than one count but fewer than ten. V and J are TRBV14 and TRBJ1-1; D may be TRBD1 (5 bases). Trimming shortened V by 1 base and J by 5 bases, and 8 bases separated the two germline ends. Germline V gene sequence: CDR1 SGHDN, CDR2 FVKESK. The length of the CDR3 is 13 residues. The CDR3 loop is CASSQGGWTEAFF. The CDR3 nucleotides read TGTGCCAGCAGCCAAGGGGGCTGGACTGAAGCTTTCTTT.

This clonotype has more than one count but fewer than ten. The rearrangement uses TRBV29-1 and TRBJ2-7; D remains unclear. Germline V gene data show CDR1 as SQVTM and CDR2 as ANQGSEA. The germline V and J ends were trimmed by 5 bases and 0 bases, with 11 bases remaining between them. This CDR3 is built from 13 residues. The CDR3 loop reads CSVKTLSSYEQYF. The DNA for the CDR3 is TGCAGCGTTAAGACTCTGAGCTCCTACGAGCAGTACTTC.

This clonotype has a handful of counts. The gene calls are TRBV5-1 and TRBJ1-5; TRBD1 agrees at 10 bases. This CDR3 is built from 15 residues. The germline V gene has CDR1 SGHRS and CDR2 YFSETQ. V shed 4 bases and J 5 bases; nucleotides not matched to a gene: 6. CDR3 nucleotides: TGCGCCAGCAGCGCCTCGGGACAGGGGTATCAGCCCCAGCATTTT. Protein: CASSASGQGYQPQHF.

This clonotype occurred many times. The chain recombines TRBV3-1 with TRBJ2-7; TRBD1 might be the D (6 bases). This CDR3 has 15 amino acids. Trimming took off 2 bases at V and 0 bases at J, with 11 bases between the two ends. Per the germline V gene, CDR1 is LGHDT and CDR2 is YNNKEL (reference sequence). As DNA, the CDR3 is TGTGCCAGCAGCCAACAGGGGCGCAGCTCCTACGAGCAGTACTTC. It codes for CASSQQGRSSYEQYF.

This clonotype came up many times. V and J are TRBV7-2 and TRBJ1-1; 8 bases map to TRBD1. The CDR3 sequence is 15 residues long. After removal of 1 base from V and 4 bases from J, the junction contained 5 bases not matched to a gene. Germline V gene sequence: CDR1 SGHTA, CDR2 FQGNSA. CDR3 coding DNA: TGTGCCAGCAGCTTAGGGACAGGGCGGGGCACTGAAGCTTTCTTT. Translated, it gives CASSLGTGRGTEAFF.

The sample holds many counts of this clonotype. J is TRBJ2-4 and V is TRBV7-9; 7 bases are shared with TRBD1. CDR3 length: 16 amino acids. Germline V lookup: CDR1 SEHNR, CDR2 FQNEAQ (reference sequence). J was trimmed by 1 base and V by 4 bases; bases with no gene match: 7. CDR3 DNA: TGTGCCAGCAGCTCAGACAGGGTGGGGGCCAAAAACATTCAGTACTTC. It translates to CASSSDRVGAKNIQYF.

This clonotype has just a few counts. The chain couples TRBV12-3 or TRBV12-4 to TRBJ2-7; 7 bases line up with TRBD2. V shed 3 bases, J shed 8 bases, and the junction held 10 bases outside the gene matches. There are 14 residues in the CDR3. The CDR3 nucleotides are TGTGCCAGCAGTTTCGGGCGGGGGAGCTTAAAGCAGTACTTC. This sequence encodes CASSFGRGSLKQYF.

This clonotype showed up many times. The chain joins TRBV9 to TRBJ1-2; D is ambiguous. CDR1 is SGDLS and CDR2 is YYNGEE in the germline V gene. The V and J ends lost 3 bases and 4 bases respectively, with 13 bases between them. The CDR3 loop spans 14 amino acids. Here the CDR3 DNA reads TGTGCCAGCAGCGGCGCGGGAGCGGCCTATGGCTACACCTTC. This gives the protein CASSGAGAAYGYTF.

The V gene is TRBV6-5, the J gene TRBJ2-2, with 7 bases lining up with TRBD2. This CDR3 has 17 residues. V lost 2 bases to trimming and J lost 5 bases; unmatched junction nucleotides: 11. CDR1 is MNHEY, CDR2 SVGAGI, per germline. The CDR3 nucleotides are TGTGCCAGCAGTTACGGTGCTAGCGGATCAAAGACCGGGGAGCTGTTTTTT. Translation: CASSYGASGSKTGELFF.

The gene calls are TRBV20-1 and TRBJ2-5; TRBD2 matches 7 bases. This CDR3 comprises 13 residues. Germline V lookup: CDR1 DFQATT, CDR2 SNEGSKA (reference sequence). Trimming took 6 bases from V and 3 from J; bases not matched to a gene: 7. CDR3 in amino acids: CSALPSGEETQYF. The CDR3 DNA is TGCAGTGCCCTCCCTAGCGGCGAAGAGACCCAGTACTTC.

This clonotype occurred a few times. The chain couples TRBV29-1 to TRBJ2-2; D remains unclear. Germline CDR1 and CDR2: SQVTM and ANQGSEA. V dropped 4 bases and J dropped 1 base, with 7 bases sitting between them. The CDR3 is 13 residues long. CDR3 in amino acids: CSVGQLNTGELFF. The CDR3 bases are TGCAGCGTTGGTCAACTGAACACCGGGGAGCTGTTTTTT.

The table lists this clonotype with a few counts. The rearrangement joins TRBV6-5 to TRBJ2-1; TRBD2 aligns across 8 bases. With V trimmed by 4 bases and J by 7 bases, 6 bases remained unmatched. CDR3 length equals 14 residues. Germline CDR1 reads MNHEY; CDR2 reads SVGAGI. This CDR3 reads CASSLFTSGNEQFF. The CDR3 region has the DNA TGTGCCAGCAGTTTGTTCACTAGCGGAAATGAGCAGTTCTTC.

The rearrangement links TRBV7-9 to TRBJ2-7; D gene ambiguous. Per germline, CDR1 SEHNR and CDR2 FQNEAQ (reference sequence). This CDR3 is built from 11 residues. Trimming removed 3 bases at V and 7 bases at J, with 7 bases between. The CDR3: CASSFGEEQYF. DNA of the CDR3: TGTGCCAGCAGCTTTGGTGAGGAGCAGTACTTC. The entire variable domain, with the rest obtained from reference TRBV7-9 and TRBJ2-7, is as follows: DTGVSQNPRHKITKRGQNVTFRCDPISEHNRLYWYRQTLGQGPEFLTYFQNEAQLEKSRLLSDRFSAERPKGSFSTLEIQRTEQGDSAMYLCASSFGEEQYFGPGTRLTVT.

This clonotype has ten or more counts. The J gene is TRBJ2-5, the V gene TRBV4-2; 7 bases map to TRBD2. CDR1 LGHNA and CDR2 YNFKEQ come from the germline V gene. Trimming at V came to 3 bases and at J to 13 bases, leaving 5 bases not matched to a gene. The CDR3 runs 11 residues. The CDR3 bases are TGTGCCAGCAGCCATGGGACTAAGCGGTACTTC. Translating it yields CASSHGTKRYF.

The chain employs TRBV18 and TRBJ2-7, with TRBD1 identical over 7 bases. The CDR3 spans 14 residues. Germline values: CDR1 KGHSH, CDR2 LQKENI. V was clipped by 3 bases and J by 6 bases; unmatched bases: 8. CDR3 sequence: CASSPKTTGPEQYF. CDR3 DNA: TGTGCCAGCTCACCGAAAACGACAGGGCCCGAGCAGTACTTC.

The J gene is TRBJ2-5, the V gene TRBV7-2; no clear D gene. This CDR3 spans 15 amino acids. Germline assignment: CDR1 SGHTA and CDR2 FQGNSA. Deletions cut 1 base from V and 1 base from J, with 10 bases between. The CDR3 protein is CASSLGGWTQETQYF. The CDR3 DNA sequence: TGTGCCAGCAGCTTAGGTGGCTGGACCCAAGAGACCCAGTACTTC. The full variable domain, rest sourced from reference TRBV7-2 and TRBJ2-5, is GAGVSQSPSNKVTEKGKDVELRCDPISGHTALYWYRQSLGQGLEFLIYFQGNSAPDKSGLPSDRFSAERTGGSVSTLTIQRTQQEDSAVYLCASSLGGWTQETQYFGPGTRLLVL.

In its sample, this clonotype was seen a few times. The gene calls are TRBV7-1 and TRBJ2-2; 8 positions agree with TRBD1. TRBV7-1 is an ORF, with its function uncertain. With V trimmed by 7 bases and J by 5 bases, 30 bases remained unmatched. The CDR3 is 22 amino acids. The DNA of the CDR3 is TGTGCCAGCACTCACTATGAGGCCCACGGACAGGGAACTCTCCGAGGGACCGGGGAGCTGTTTTTT. Translation gives CASTHYEAHGQGTLRGTGELFF.

This clonotype was seen a handful of times. This rearrangement joins TRBV7-8 to TRBJ1-5, with D perhaps TRBD1 (5 bases). The CDR3 has 13 residues. Germline CDR1 and CDR2: SGHVS and FQNEAQ. CDR3 in amino acids: CAGAGDSNQPQHF. CDR3 nucleotides: TGTGCAGGGGCGGGGGATAGCAATCAGCCCCAGCATTTT.

The sample holds a few counts of this clonotype. The genes are TRBV5-5 and TRBJ2-3; D gene ambiguous. V lost 3 bases to trimming and J lost 10 bases, with 12 bases between them. Germline V lookup: CDR1 SGHKS, CDR2 YYEKEE (reference sequence). CDR3 size: 12 residues. The CDR3 reads CASSSSSASQYF. The CDR3, as DNA: TGTGCCAGCAGCTCATCTTCTGCTTCGCAGTATTTT.